The clone carrying this T cell receptor (beta chain) was recorded a few times. The germline V gene has CDR1 MNHNS and CDR2 SASEGT. CDR3 length: 13 residues. With 1 base removed from V and 4 bases from J, the gap between germline ends came to 7 bases. The sample comes from a study of early T cells in non-severe SARS-CoV-2 infection. TCRdb re-called the 5' RACE reads with MiXCR, one entry per CDR3 protein. The sample consists of about 46,000 distinct CDR3 sequences, over 5% of them appearing once. The sequence came from an adult who was a healthcare worker with PCR-confirmed SARS-CoV-2 infection or an uninfected control (not recorded which). The chain recombines TRBV6-1 with TRBJ1-2, with D hard to call. The sequencing used whole blood, collected at baseline. This chain's CDR3 is CASSEVAFYGYTF. The CDR3 nucleotides read TGTGCCAGCAGTGAAGTGGCTTTCTATGGCTACACCTTC.